This is a list of T cell receptor beta chains from one sample in a study of graft-versus-host responses after intestinal transplantation. The antigens for these receptors are not known. TCRdb keeps only in-frame clones here, not all; method: immunoSEQ multiplex PCR. The sample includes 95,000 to 110,000 clones, 90% to 95% of them seen just once. The starting material was unstimulated CD8+ T cells sorted from spleen or lymph node cells, obtained before intestinal transplant. These receptors were collected from a human donor who received an intestinal transplant. CDR3s include the opening cysteine and the closing phenylalanine or tryptophan. A D gene is named only where the DNA matches it firmly. Only some rows state a clone size, as once, few, many or a class for expanded clones.

clone size: -
D gene: TRBD1
V gene: TRBV6-4
J gene: TRBJ2-3
CDR3 DNA: TGTGCCAGCAGTGAGGACAGGGCCACAGATACGCAGTATTTT
CDR3 protein: CASSEDRATDTQYF

clone size: -
D gene: -
V gene: TRBV9
J gene: TRBJ1-4
CDR3 DNA: TGTGCCAGCAGCGTAGCTTGGACAGAGAATGAAAAACTGTTTTTT
CDR3 protein: CASSVAWTENEKLFF

clone size: -
D gene: -
V gene: TRBV19
J gene: TRBJ2-7
CDR3 DNA: TGTGCCAGTAGTATAGAGGTGGGCGAGATGCCCTACGAGCAGTACTTC
CDR3 protein: CASSIEVGEMPYEQYF

clone size: -
D gene: TRBD1
V gene: TRBV6-1
J gene: TRBJ1-6
CDR3 DNA: TGTGCCTCCCGGACAGGGAGCTCCTATAATTCACCCCTCCACTTT
CDR3 protein: CASRTGSSYNSPLHF

clone size: -
D gene: TRBD2
V gene: TRBV27
J gene: TRBJ2-1
CDR3 DNA: TGTGCCAGCGGGACTACCCTTGACAATGAGCAGTTCTTC
CDR3 protein: CASGTTLDNEQFF

clone size: -
D gene: TRBD1
V gene: TRBV4-1
J gene: TRBJ1-1
CDR3 DNA: TGCGCCAGCAGCCCAACCGGGACAGGGAACACTGAAGCTTTCTTT
CDR3 protein: CASSPTGTGNTEAFF

clone size: once
D gene: TRBD2
V gene: TRBV11-3
J gene: TRBJ2-7
CDR3 DNA: TGTGCCAGCAGCTCCTTCGGGGGGGGCTCCTACGAGCAGTACTTC
CDR3 protein: CASSSFGGGSYEQYF

clone size: once
D gene: -
V gene: TRBV19
J gene: TRBJ2-1
CDR3 DNA: TGTGCCAGTAGTACGGACAGCGTGAATGAGCAGTTCTTC
CDR3 protein: CASSTDSVNEQFF

clone size: -
D gene: TRBD1
V gene: TRBV27
J gene: TRBJ2-7
CDR3 DNA: TGTGCCAGCAGTGCCGGGACAGGGGGTAACGAGCAGTACTTC
CDR3 protein: CASSAGTGGNEQYF

clone size: -
D gene: -
V gene: TRBV4-1
J gene: TRBJ2-7
CDR3 DNA: TGCGCCAGCAGCCAAGTTACGGGATCCTACGAGCAGTACTTC
CDR3 protein: CASSQVTGSYEQYF

clone size: -
D gene: -
V gene: TRBV10-2
J gene: TRBJ1-5
CDR3 DNA: TGCGCCAGCGACCAAGGGAATCAGCCCCAGCATTTT
CDR3 protein: CASDQGNQPQHF

clone size: -
D gene: -
V gene: TRBV30
J gene: TRBJ1-2
CDR3 DNA: TGTGCCTGGATCCTCAGCGGGGAGGGCTACACCTTC
CDR3 protein: CAWILSGEGYTF

clone size: -
D gene: TRBD1
V gene: TRBV7-6
J gene: TRBJ1-1
CDR3 DNA: TGTGCCAGCAGCTTGACAGGGGGCACTGAAGCTTTCTTT
CDR3 protein: CASSLTGGTEAFF

clone size: -
D gene: TRBD1
V gene: TRBV9
J gene: TRBJ2-7
CDR3 DNA: TGTGCCAGCAGCGGGACAGGCGAGCAGTACTTC
CDR3 protein: CASSGTGEQYF

clone size: -
D gene: TRBD1
V gene: TRBV2
J gene: TRBJ1-2
CDR3 DNA: TGTGCCAGCAGTGCAAGCACCGGGACAGTACTCCTCTATGGCTACACCTTC
CDR3 protein: CASSASTGTVLLYGYTF

clone size: once
D gene: TRBD1
V gene: TRBV6-1
J gene: TRBJ2-2
CDR3 DNA: TGTGCCAGCAGTACCCGGACAGGGTGGACCGGGGAGCTGTTTTTT
CDR3 protein: CASSTRTGWTGELFF

clone size: -
D gene: TRBD1
V gene: TRBV27
J gene: TRBJ2-5
CDR3 DNA: TGTGCCAGGGACAGGGGGGCTCAAGAGACCCAGTACTTC
CDR3 protein: CARDRGAQETQYF

clone size: -
D gene: -
V gene: TRBV27
J gene: TRBJ1-2
CDR3 DNA: TGTGCCAGCAGTCAGTTGGGGCATGGCTACACCTTC
CDR3 protein: CASSQLGHGYTF

clone size: -
D gene: -
V gene: TRBV7-2
J gene: TRBJ1-2
CDR3 DNA: TGTGCCAGCAGCTTAGACAGCCGCAACTATGGCTACACCTTC
CDR3 protein: CASSLDSRNYGYTF

clone size: -
D gene: -
V gene: TRBV21-1
J gene: TRBJ2-7
CDR3 DNA: TGTGCCAGCAGCAAAGTGAGGCCTCCTTCGAACGAGCAGTACTTC
CDR3 protein: CASSKVRPPSNEQYF

clone size: -
D gene: TRBD2
V gene: TRBV27
J gene: TRBJ2-1
CDR3 DNA: TGTGCCAGCAGTTTAGGGACTAGCGGCAATGAGCAGTTCTTC
CDR3 protein: CASSLGTSGNEQFF

clone size: -
D gene: -
V gene: TRBV29-1
J gene: TRBJ2-7
CDR3 DNA: TGCAGCGTTGTGAGGACAGAACACTCCTACGAGCAGTACTTC
CDR3 protein: CSVVRTEHSYEQYF

clone size: -
D gene: TRBD1
V gene: TRBV12-5
J gene: TRBJ1-5
CDR3 DNA: TGTGCTAGTGGTTTGGGACAGGGGACAGATCAGCCCCAGCATTTT
CDR3 protein: CASGLGQGTDQPQHF

clone size: few
D gene: -
V gene: TRBV19
J gene: TRBJ1-5
CDR3 DNA: TGTGCCAGTAGTATGGATGATCAGCCCCAGCATTTT
CDR3 protein: CASSMDDQPQHF

clone size: -
D gene: TRBD2
V gene: TRBV9
J gene: TRBJ2-7
CDR3 DNA: TGTGCCAGCAGCTCTCTAGCGGGGCCAGGGGAGCAGTACTTC
CDR3 protein: CASSSLAGPGEQYF

clone size: -
D gene: -
V gene: TRBV9
J gene: TRBJ2-4
CDR3 DNA: TGTGCCAGCAGCGGAACTGACAGCATACAGTACTTC
CDR3 protein: CASSGTDSIQYF

clone size: -
D gene: -
V gene: TRBV27
J gene: TRBJ2-1
CDR3 DNA: TGTGCCAGCAGTTATAGTGCGGGGAATGAGCAGTTCTTC
CDR3 protein: CASSYSAGNEQFF

clone size: -
D gene: -
V gene: TRBV7-6
J gene: TRBJ1-3
CDR3 DNA: TGTGCCAGCAGTCTTACTACTGCTAGCTCTGGAAACACCATATATTTT
CDR3 protein: CASSLTTASSGNTIYF

clone size: -
D gene: TRBD1
V gene: TRBV19
J gene: TRBJ2-7
CDR3 DNA: TGTGCCAGTAGTCCCACAGGGGTGCTCGAGCAGTACTTC
CDR3 protein: CASSPTGVLEQYF

clone size: few
D gene: TRBD2
V gene: TRBV6-1
J gene: TRBJ2-5
CDR3 DNA: TGTGCCAGCAGAGAAGCGGGGGGGCAAGGAGAGACCCAGTACTTC
CDR3 protein: CASREAGGQGETQYF

clone size: once
D gene: -
V gene: TRBV5-8
J gene: TRBJ2-2
CDR3 DNA: TGTGCCATACCCGGGCCGACGGGCGTGAAGCTGTTTTTT
CDR3 protein: CAIPGPTGVKLFF

clone size: -
D gene: -
V gene: TRBV15
J gene: TRBJ2-3
CDR3 DNA: TGTGCCACCAGCAGGATGAGGGGTGCTTCTAGCACAGATACGCAGTATTTT
CDR3 protein: CATSRMRGASSTDTQYF

clone size: once
D gene: -
V gene: TRBV19
J gene: TRBJ1-2
CDR3 DNA: TGTGCCAGTAGTTCGACAGAAGCTAACTATGGCTACACCTTC
CDR3 protein: CASSSTEANYGYTF

clone size: once
D gene: -
V gene: TRBV6-5
J gene: TRBJ2-1
CDR3 DNA: TGTGCCAGCAGTTCGACAGGTCATGAGCAGTTCTTC
CDR3 protein: CASSSTGHEQFF

clone size: -
D gene: -
V gene: TRBV19
J gene: TRBJ2-3
CDR3 DNA: TGTGCCAGTAGTATCTATTTCAGGGTATCCACAGATACGCAGTATTTT
CDR3 protein: CASSIYFRVSTDTQYF

clone size: once
D gene: TRBD2
V gene: TRBV11-1
J gene: TRBJ2-1
CDR3 DNA: TGTGCCAGCAGCTCCGGCCTCCGACTAGCCGTCAATGAGCAGTTCTTC
CDR3 protein: CASSSGLRLAVNEQFF

clone size: -
D gene: TRBD1
V gene: TRBV28
J gene: TRBJ1-2
CDR3 DNA: TGTGCCAGCAGTGCCTTGGACAGGGTGGACTATGGCTACACCTTC
CDR3 protein: CASSALDRVDYGYTF

clone size: -
D gene: TRBD2
V gene: TRBV9
J gene: TRBJ2-5
CDR3 DNA: TGTGCCAGCAGCGTGCGGGGGGGCGGAGAGACCCAGTACTTC
CDR3 protein: CASSVRGGGETQYF

clone size: -
D gene: -
V gene: TRBV11-3
J gene: TRBJ2-1
CDR3 DNA: TGTGCCAGCAGCTTGGAATACAATGAGCAGTTCTTC
CDR3 protein: CASSLEYNEQFF

clone size: -
D gene: -
V gene: TRBV6-6
J gene: TRBJ2-7
CDR3 DNA: TGTGCCAGCTTGGGGGAGGTCTGGGCATCCTACGAGCAGTACTTC
CDR3 protein: CASLGEVWASYEQYF

clone size: -
D gene: -
V gene: TRBV4-1
J gene: TRBJ1-1
CDR3 DNA: TGCGCCAGCAGCCAAGGCTCCATGAACACTGAAGCTTTCTTT
CDR3 protein: CASSQGSMNTEAFF

clone size: -
D gene: -
V gene: TRBV19
J gene: TRBJ2-7
CDR3 DNA: TGTGCCAGTAGTAATACCCCGTCGGGGGAAGAGCAGTACTTC
CDR3 protein: CASSNTPSGEEQYF

clone size: -
D gene: -
V gene: TRBV11-2
J gene: TRBJ1-2
CDR3 DNA: TGTGCCAGCAGCTTAAACGCAGGGGATGGCTACACCTTC
CDR3 protein: CASSLNAGDGYTF

clone size: -
D gene: -
V gene: TRBV27
J gene: TRBJ1-1
CDR3 DNA: TGTGCCAGCAGCCCAGGACAGATCGGGAACACTGAAGCTTTCTTT
CDR3 protein: CASSPGQIGNTEAFF

clone size: -
D gene: -
V gene: TRBV7-9
J gene: TRBJ1-1
CDR3 DNA: TGTGCCAGCAGCCGAGGGATTTACACTGAAGCTTTCTTT
CDR3 protein: CASSRGIYTEAFF

clone size: -
D gene: -
V gene: TRBV6-5
J gene: TRBJ1-3
CDR3 DNA: TGTGCCAGCAGTTACTGGCCATTCTCTGGAAACACCATATATTTT
CDR3 protein: CASSYWPFSGNTIYF

clone size: -
D gene: -
V gene: TRBV10-2
J gene: TRBJ1-3
CDR3 DNA: TGCGCCAGCGGCGGGCCATATCGCGGAAACACCATATATTTT
CDR3 protein: CASGGPYRGNTIYF

clone size: -
D gene: TRBD1
V gene: TRBV30
J gene: TRBJ2-7
CDR3 DNA: TGTGCCGGAGGGGGGACAGGGTCGGGGCAGTACTTC
CDR3 protein: CAGGGTGSGQYF

clone size: -
D gene: -
V gene: TRBV27
J gene: TRBJ1-2
CDR3 DNA: TGTGCCAGCAGTCTTCTCTCACCTAGGGAGGGGGCTAACTATGGCTACACCTTC
CDR3 protein: CASSLLSPREGANYGYTF

clone size: -
D gene: TRBD2
V gene: TRBV6-1
J gene: TRBJ2-5
CDR3 DNA: TGTGCCAGCAGTGAATCCTGGGGGGGTCAAGAGACCCAGTACTTC
CDR3 protein: CASSESWGGQETQYF

clone size: -
D gene: -
V gene: TRBV4-1
J gene: TRBJ1-5
CDR3 DNA: TGCGCCAGCAGCTCAAGCTACAGGGTACCCCAGCATTTT
CDR3 protein: CASSSSYRVPQHF

clone size: -
D gene: -
V gene: TRBV6-6
J gene: TRBJ2-7
CDR3 DNA: TGTGCCAGTTCCCCTAGTACCTACGAGCAGTACTTC
CDR3 protein: CASSPSTYEQYF

clone size: -
D gene: -
V gene: TRBV5-1
J gene: TRBJ2-2
CDR3 DNA: TGCGCCAGCAGCCCGGAGGGTGAGGAGTACACCGGGGAGCTGTTTTTT
CDR3 protein: CASSPEGEEYTGELFF

clone size: -
D gene: -
V gene: TRBV5-5
J gene: TRBJ1-4
CDR3 DNA: TGTGCCAGCAGCTTCGGGGAGGCAACTAATGAAAAACTGTTTTTT
CDR3 protein: CASSFGEATNEKLFF

clone size: -
D gene: TRBD2
V gene: TRBV19
J gene: TRBJ2-3
CDR3 DNA: TGTGCCAGTAGTACTTTTAGCGGGGGAGCAATGGAGTATTTT
CDR3 protein: CASSTFSGGAMEYF

clone size: -
D gene: -
V gene: TRBV21-1
J gene: TRBJ2-5
CDR3 DNA: TGTGCCAGCAGCAAAGCATCCGGGACAATAGAGACCCAGTACTTC
CDR3 protein: CASSKASGTIETQYF

clone size: -
D gene: -
V gene: TRBV7-9
J gene: TRBJ2-2
CDR3 DNA: TGTGCCAGCAGCCAAACAAAAACCGACGCGAACACCGGGGAGCTGTTTTTT
CDR3 protein: CASSQTKTDANTGELFF

clone size: -
D gene: -
V gene: TRBV19
J gene: TRBJ2-3
CDR3 DNA: TGTGCCAGTAGTATGGCTCCAGTGCCTGGCACAGATACGCAGTATTTT
CDR3 protein: CASSMAPVPGTDTQYF

clone size: -
D gene: TRBD2
V gene: TRBV6-6
J gene: TRBJ2-1
CDR3 DNA: TGTGCCATATCGGCTAGCGGGGGCTCCTACAATGAGCAGTTCTTC
CDR3 protein: CAISASGGSYNEQFF